This T cell receptor (beta chain) was recorded in a study of blood T cell repertoires in COVID-19. CDR3 size: 13 residues. J was trimmed by 4 bases and V by 7 bases; bases with no gene match: 3. CDR1 and CDR2 (germline): KGHDR, SFDVKD. Details on this clone: The same CDR3 arises from other DNA sequences in this sample as well.

Clones were sequenced by immunoSEQ multiplex PCR, and TCRdb holds only the in-frame ones, with some missing. The sample has just over 300,000 clones, about nine tenths seen once. This sequence was found in a man aged 25 to 40 who had recovered from COVID-19. The chain combines TRBV24-1 with TRBJ1-5, with 7 bases lining up with TRBD1. The source material was PBMCs or T cells enriched from blood (not recorded which). The CDR3 reads CATSLQGNQPQHF. The CDR3 DNA reads TGTGCCACCAGCCTACAGGGGAATCAGCCCCAGCATTTT.